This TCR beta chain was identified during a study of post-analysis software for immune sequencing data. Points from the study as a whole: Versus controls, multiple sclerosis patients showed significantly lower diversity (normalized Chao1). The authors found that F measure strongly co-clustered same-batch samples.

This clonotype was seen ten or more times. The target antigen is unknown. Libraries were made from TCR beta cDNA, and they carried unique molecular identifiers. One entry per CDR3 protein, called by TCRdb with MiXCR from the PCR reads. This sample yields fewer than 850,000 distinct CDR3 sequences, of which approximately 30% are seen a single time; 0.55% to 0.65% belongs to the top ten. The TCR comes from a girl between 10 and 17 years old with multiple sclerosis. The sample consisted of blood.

CDR3 amino acids: CASSLRRIQETQYF. As DNA, the CDR3 is TGTGCCAGCAGTTTACGAAGAATTCAAGAGACCCAGTACTTC. J is TRBJ2-5 and V is TRBV12-3 or TRBV12-4; D call uncertain. CDR3 size: 14 residues. With 2 bases removed from V and 2 bases from J, the gap between germline ends came to 9 bases.